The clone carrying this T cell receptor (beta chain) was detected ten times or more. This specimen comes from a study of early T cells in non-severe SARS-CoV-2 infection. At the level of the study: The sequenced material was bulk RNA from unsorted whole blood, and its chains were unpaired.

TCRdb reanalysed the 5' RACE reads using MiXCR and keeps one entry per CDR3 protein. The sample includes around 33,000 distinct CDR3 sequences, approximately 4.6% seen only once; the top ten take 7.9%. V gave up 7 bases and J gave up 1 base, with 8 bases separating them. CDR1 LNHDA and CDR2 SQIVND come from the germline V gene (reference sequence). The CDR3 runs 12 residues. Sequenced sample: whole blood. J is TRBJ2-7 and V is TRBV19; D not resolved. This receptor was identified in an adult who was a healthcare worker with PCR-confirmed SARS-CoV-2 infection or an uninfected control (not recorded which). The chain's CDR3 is CASKGSSYEQYF. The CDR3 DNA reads TGTGCCAGTAAGGGCAGTTCCTACGAGCAGTACTTC.